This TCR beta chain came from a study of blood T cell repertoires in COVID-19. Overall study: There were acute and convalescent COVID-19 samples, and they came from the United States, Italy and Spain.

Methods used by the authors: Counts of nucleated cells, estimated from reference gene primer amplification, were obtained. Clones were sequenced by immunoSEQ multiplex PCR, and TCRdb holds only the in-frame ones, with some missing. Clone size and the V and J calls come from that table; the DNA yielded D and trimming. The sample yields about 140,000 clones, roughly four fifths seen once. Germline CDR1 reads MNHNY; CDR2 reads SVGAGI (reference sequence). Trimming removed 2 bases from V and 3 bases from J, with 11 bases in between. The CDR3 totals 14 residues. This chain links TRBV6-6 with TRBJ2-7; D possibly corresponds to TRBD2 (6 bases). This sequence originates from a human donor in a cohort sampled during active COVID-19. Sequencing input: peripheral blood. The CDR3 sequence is CASSYLGRYYEQYF. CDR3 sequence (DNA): TGTGCCAGCAGTTACCTGGGGAGGTACTACGAGCAGTACTTC.